Given below is one T cell receptor (beta chain) in context. V gave up 3 bases and J gave up 6 bases; unmatched junction bases: 6. The CDR3 has 14 residues. Germline assignment: CDR1 WSHSY and CDR2 SAAADI. This specimen belongs to a study of blood T cell repertoires in COVID-19. Assay used: immunoSEQ multiplex PCR; TCRdb lists only in-frame clones, some missing. This sample has under 300,000 clones, with approximately 85% found just once. The sequencing input was peripheral blood. The TCR comes from a woman between 25 and 40 years old with acute or convalescent COVID-19. The V gene is TRBV10-2, the J gene TRBJ2-7, with 9 nucleotides matching TRBD2. The CDR3 DNA reads as TGCGCCAGCAGTGAAAGGCGGGAGGGCCTCGAGCAGTACTTC. It yields the protein CASSERREGLEQYF.